This record looks at one T cell receptor beta chain sequence and its context. This record comes from a study of blood T cell repertoires in COVID-19. Background on the study: Both acute and convalescent COVID-19 samples were obtained from the United States, Italy and Spain. PBMCs, B-cell-depleted T cells, or T cells were the source of the cDNA or gDNA that made up the material.

The protocol was immunoSEQ multiplex PCR, while the TCRdb copy is restricted to in-frame clones and leaves out a portion. The data contain about 240,000 clones, around 90% of them singletons. Germline lookup yields CDR1 SGHNT and CDR2 YYREEE (reference sequence). The J segment lost 2 bases and the V segment lost 3 bases, leaving 7 bases of the junction unmatched. CDR3 length: 15 residues. The chain carries TRBV5-4 and TRBJ1-1; TRBD1 matches at 7 bases. The sequence came from a woman aged 65 to 85 with active or convalescent COVID-19. The specimen was peripheral blood. CDR3 sequence reads: CASSWGQRTNTEAFF. The CDR3 coding sequence is TGTGCCAGCAGCTGGGGACAGCGGACTAACACTGAAGCTTTCTTT.